This TCR beta chain was profiled in a study of shared clonotypes between healthy human individuals. Study-level background: The study used three CD4 naive, three CD4 memory, two CD8 naive and one CD8 memory plate per donor. Study-wide results and limits: An anticipated effect of sequencing depth on clonotype sharing among donors was recognized.

About this clone itself: Its specificity is unknown.

The healthy adult donors were HIV-negative and reported no recent acute infections or vaccinations. The repertoire was sequenced with immunoSEQ multiplex PCR; TCRdb's copy has only in-frame clones and lacks some. Altogether millions of clones are present, 90% to 95% being singletons, with the ten largest covering around 0.14%. Germline V CDR1 and CDR2: SGHNT, YYREEE (reference sequence). The V and J ends lost 0 bases and 3 bases, in that order; junction bases with no gene match: 8. This CDR3 contains 18 residues. The chain combines TRBV5-4 with TRBJ2-1; 11 positions agree with TRBD2. The material sequenced was naive CD4+ T cells sorted from blood. The subset denotes: CD45RA+ positively selected. This clonotype was obtained from a man aged 18 to 29 in good health. The CDR3 nucleotides read TGTGCCAGCAGCTTGGATTCGACTAGCGGGAAGGTCTACAATGAGCAGTTCTTC. Its translation is CASSLDSTSGKVYNEQFF.